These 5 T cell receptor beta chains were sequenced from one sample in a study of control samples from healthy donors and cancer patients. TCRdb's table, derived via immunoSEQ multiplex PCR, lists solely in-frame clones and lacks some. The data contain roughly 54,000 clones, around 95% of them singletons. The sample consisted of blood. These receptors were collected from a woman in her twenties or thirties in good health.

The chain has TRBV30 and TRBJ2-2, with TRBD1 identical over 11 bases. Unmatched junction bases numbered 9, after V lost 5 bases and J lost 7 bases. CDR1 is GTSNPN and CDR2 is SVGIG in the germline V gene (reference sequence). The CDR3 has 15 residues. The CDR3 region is CAWVPPGQGVGELFF. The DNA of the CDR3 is TGTGCCTGGGTACCCCCGGGACAGGGGGTCGGGGAGCTGTTTTTT.

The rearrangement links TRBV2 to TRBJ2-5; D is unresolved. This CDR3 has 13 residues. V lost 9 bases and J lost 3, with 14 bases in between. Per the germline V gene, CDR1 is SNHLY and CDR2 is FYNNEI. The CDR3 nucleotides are TGTGCCAGGAAAAGTAGGTTAAAAGAGACCCAGTACTTC. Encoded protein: CARKSRLKETQYF.

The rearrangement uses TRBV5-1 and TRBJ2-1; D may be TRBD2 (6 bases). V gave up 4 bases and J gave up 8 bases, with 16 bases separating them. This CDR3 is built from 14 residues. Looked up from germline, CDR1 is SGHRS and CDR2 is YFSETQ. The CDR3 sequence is CASSPGLFVDEQFF. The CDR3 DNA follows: TGCGCCAGCAGCCCAGGACTATTTGTTGATGAGCAGTTCTTC.

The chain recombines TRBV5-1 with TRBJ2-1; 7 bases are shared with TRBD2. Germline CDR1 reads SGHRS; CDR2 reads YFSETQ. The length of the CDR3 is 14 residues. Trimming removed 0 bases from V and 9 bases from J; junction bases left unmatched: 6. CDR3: CASSLVLAVGEQFF. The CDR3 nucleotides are TGCGCCAGCAGCTTGGTTCTAGCGGTTGGTGAGCAGTTCTTC.

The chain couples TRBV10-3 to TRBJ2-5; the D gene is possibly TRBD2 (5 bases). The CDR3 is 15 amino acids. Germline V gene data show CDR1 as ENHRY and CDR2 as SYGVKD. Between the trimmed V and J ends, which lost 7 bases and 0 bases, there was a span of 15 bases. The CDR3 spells CAIISDWRYQETQYF. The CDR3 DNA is TGTGCCATCATCTCGGACTGGAGGTACCAAGAGACCCAGTACTTC.